Here is one TCR beta chain with its context. The antigen is undetermined. This record comes from a study of long-term antiretroviral therapy in people with HIV. Study-level findings and limits: Repertoire dominance by clones expanded before ART was seen at all time points. The study found narrower CDR3 length ranges in HIV repertoires than in controls.

Looked up from germline, CDR1 is LNHDA and CDR2 is SQIVND (reference sequence). Trimming left V 7 bases short and J 0 bases short, with 13 bases between. The CDR3 totals 14 residues. Run at survey level, the immunoSEQ assay was version v3.0. Sequencing used immunoSEQ multiplex PCR; TCRdb keeps in-frame clones, though not all of them. The sample carries 25,000 to 30,000 clones, about 88% recorded once. Until DNA extraction, the samples held between about 1-10 million cryopreserved PBMC. The sample here was unsorted PBMCs, taken 2.7 years after starting antiretroviral therapy. The sequence derives from a man in his forties with HIV. The chain combines TRBV19 with TRBJ2-7; a possible D gene is TRBD2 (7 bases). In DNA form, the CDR3 reads TGTGCCAGTAACTCGGGGGGCCTCTCCTACGAGCAGTACTTC. Translated: CASNSGGLSYEQYF.